This T cell receptor (beta chain) was recovered during a study of blood T cell repertoires in COVID-19. For the study at large: Italy, Spain and the United States were the sources of the convalescent and acute COVID-19 samples. T cells, B-cell-depleted T cells, or PBMCs supplied cDNA or gDNA.

Original handling: Reference gene primer amplification yielded estimated nucleated cell counts. The assay was immunoSEQ multiplex PCR, and TCRdb's table has in-frame clones only and misses some. D and trimming were read from the DNA, whereas the V and J calls and clone size are those reported in that table. The sample consists of roughly 66,000 clones, about four fifths of them appearing once. Trimming cost V 6 bases and J 3 bases; bases outside gene matches: 3. CDR3 length equals 15 residues. Per germline, CDR1 WNHNN and CDR2 SYGVQD (reference sequence). The gene calls are TRBV10-1 and TRBJ2-1; TRBD2 matches 12 bases. The clonotype originates from a woman aged 55 to 70 with acute or convalescent COVID-19. Sequencing input: peripheral blood. The CDR3 loop is CASSLTSGGYNEQFF. The DNA of the CDR3 is TGCGCCAGCAGCCTGACTAGCGGGGGCTACAATGAGCAGTTCTTC.